This paragraph reports one T cell receptor beta chain. The data belong to a study of blood T cell repertoires in COVID-19. The overall study: The samples span acute and convalescent COVID-19 from the United States, Italy and Spain. Nucleic acid was either cDNA or gDNA, and it came from T cells, B-cell-depleted T cells, or PBMCs.

The Seattle patients joined while their infection was active and were tracked longitudinally afterward. Per the original methods: Amplified reference gene primers provided the basis for estimating nucleated cell counts. Measured with immunoSEQ multiplex PCR; TCRdb has only the in-frame clones, and not every one. V and J calls and clone size are those listed in that table; D and trimming were worked out from the DNA. This table has roughly 150,000 clones, just over 90% appearing once. The sequence derives from a woman aged 55-69 years with COVID-19, enrolled during active disease. Specimen: peripheral blood.

CDR3 nucleotides: TGTGCCAGCAGTTTTGGGGACTATAGCAATCAGCCCCAGCATTTT. Protein product: CASSFGDYSNQPQHF. The chain uses TRBV6-5 and TRBJ1-5; possibly TRBD1 for D (5 bases). The length of the CDR3 is 15 residues. CDR1 is MNHEY, CDR2 SVGAGI, per germline. V lost 4 bases, J lost 0 bases, and 10 bases lay in between.